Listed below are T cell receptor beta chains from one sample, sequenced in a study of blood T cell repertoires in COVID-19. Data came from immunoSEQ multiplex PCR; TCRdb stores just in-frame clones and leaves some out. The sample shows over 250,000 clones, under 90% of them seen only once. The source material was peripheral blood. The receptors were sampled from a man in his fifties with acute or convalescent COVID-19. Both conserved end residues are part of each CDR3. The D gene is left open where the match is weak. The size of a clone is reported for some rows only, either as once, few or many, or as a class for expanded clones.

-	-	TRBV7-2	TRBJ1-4	CASTKNQGNLGEKLFF	TGTGCCAGCACCAAAAATCAGGGAAATCTCGGTGAAAAACTGTTTTTT
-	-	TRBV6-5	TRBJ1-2	CASSYRQGYYGYTF	TGTGCCAGCAGTTACCGCCAGGGGTACTATGGCTACACCTTC
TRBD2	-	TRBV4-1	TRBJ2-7	CASSQAWGGSYEQYF	TGCGCCAGCAGCCAAGCTTGGGGGGGGAGCTACGAGCAGTACTTC
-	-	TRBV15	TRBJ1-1	CATSGVVATEAFF	TGTGCCACCAGCGGAGTGGTGGCCACTGAAGCTTTCTTT
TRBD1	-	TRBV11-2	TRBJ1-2	CASSRGQGYGYTF	TGTGCCAGCAGCCGCGGACAGGGCTATGGCTACACCTTC
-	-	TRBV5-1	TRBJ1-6	CASSLYRDSPLHF	TGCGCCAGCAGCTTGTATCGGGATTCACCCCTCCACTTT
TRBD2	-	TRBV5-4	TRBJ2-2	CASSPGEGRGSRELFF	TGTGCCAGCAGCCCCGGGGAGGGAAGGGGTTCGAGGGAGCTGTTTTTT
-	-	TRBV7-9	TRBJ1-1	CASSLSEGDTEAFF	TGTGCCAGCAGCTTATCAGAGGGGGACACTGAAGCTTTCTTT
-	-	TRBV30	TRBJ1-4	CAWSVGAGNSEKLFF	TGTGCCTGGAGTGTTGGGGCAGGGAATTCAGAAAAACTGTTTTTT
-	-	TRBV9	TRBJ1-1	CASSGLAANTEAFF	TGTGCCAGCAGCGGTCTAGCGGCTAACACTGAAGCTTTCTTT
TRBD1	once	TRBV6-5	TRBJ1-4	CASRPGQVLEKLFF	TGTGCCAGCAGACCTGGACAGGTCCTTGAAAAACTGTTTTTT
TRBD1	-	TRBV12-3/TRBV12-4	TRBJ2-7	CASQGARNEQYF	TGTGCCAGCCAGGGGGCGCGGAACGAGCAGTACTTC
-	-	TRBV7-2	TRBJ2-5	CASSLVGGGLETQYF	TGTGCCAGCAGCTTAGTAGGGGGGGGCCTGGAGACCCAGTACTTC
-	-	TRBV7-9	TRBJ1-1	CASSPTGSRTEAFF	TGTGCCAGCAGCCCTACAGGGAGTCGCACTGAAGCTTTCTTT
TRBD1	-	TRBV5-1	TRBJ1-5	CASSLQGLDQPQHF	TGCGCCAGCAGCTTACAGGGGTTGGATCAGCCCCAGCATTTT
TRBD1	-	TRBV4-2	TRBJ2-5	CASSQWTGGVQETQYF	TGTGCCAGCAGCCAATGGACAGGGGGAGTCCAAGAGACCCAGTACTTC
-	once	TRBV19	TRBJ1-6	CASSITGINSPLHF	TGTGCCAGTAGTATAACCGGGATCAATTCACCCCTCCACTTT
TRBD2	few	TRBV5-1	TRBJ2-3	CASSPPGGAGDTQYF	TGCGCCAGCAGCCCGCCGGGGGGGGCAGGAGATACGCAGTATTTT
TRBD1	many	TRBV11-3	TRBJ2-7	CASSPGRGQGNEQYF	TGTGCCAGCAGCCCTGGACGGGGACAGGGGAACGAGCAGTACTTC
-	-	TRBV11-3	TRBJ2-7	CASSRGGDGEQYF	TGTGCCAGCAGCAGAGGCGGGGACGGCGAGCAGTACTTC
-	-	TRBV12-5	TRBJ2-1	CASGLGVYNEQFF	TGTGCTAGTGGTTTGGGCGTTTACAATGAGCAGTTCTTC
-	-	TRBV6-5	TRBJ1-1	CATWMDRQVATEAFF	TGTGCCACTTGGATGGACAGACAGGTAGCCACTGAAGCTTTCTTT
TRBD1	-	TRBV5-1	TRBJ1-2	CASSTGQGAEGYTF	TGCGCCAGCAGCACCGGACAGGGGGCCGAAGGCTACACCTTC
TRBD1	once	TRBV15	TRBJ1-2	CATSRGQGTWGYTF	TGTGCCACCAGCAGAGGACAGGGGACGTGGGGCTACACCTTC
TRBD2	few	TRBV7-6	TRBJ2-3	CASSLDVAGGRSTQYF	TGTGCCAGCAGTCTCGATGTAGCGGGGGGGCGCAGTACGCAGTATTTT
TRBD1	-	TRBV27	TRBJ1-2	CASSFSGQHYGYTF	TGTGCCAGCAGTTTCTCGGGACAGCATTATGGCTACACCTTC
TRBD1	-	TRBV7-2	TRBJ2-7	CASSRTTGQNSQYF	TGTGCCAGCAGTCGAACTACGGGACAGAATAGTCAGTACTTC
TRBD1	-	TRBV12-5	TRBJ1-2	CASGQTGGGYTF	TGTGCTAGTGGTCAAACAGGGGGCGGCTACACCTTC
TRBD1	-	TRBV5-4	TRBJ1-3	CASSPGQPSSGNTIYF	TGTGCCAGCAGCCCGGGACAGCCGAGCTCTGGAAACACCATATATTTT
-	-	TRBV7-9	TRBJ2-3	CASSLGTTADTQYF	TGTGCCAGCAGCTTAGGGACTACCGCAGATACGCAGTATTTT
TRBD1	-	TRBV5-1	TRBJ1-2	CASSLIQGAAYGYTF	TGCGCCAGCAGCCTAATACAGGGGGCGGCCTATGGCTACACCTTC
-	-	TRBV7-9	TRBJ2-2	CATSGRSMLAGELFF	TGTGCCACCAGCGGTCGTTCTATGTTAGCCGGGGAGCTGTTTTTT
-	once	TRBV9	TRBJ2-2	CASSRVNTGELFF	TGTGCCAGCAGCCGAGTGAACACCGGGGAGCTGTTTTTT
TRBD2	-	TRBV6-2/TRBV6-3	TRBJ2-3	CASSRVAGAVRTDTQYF	TGTGCCAGCAGTAGGGTAGCGGGGGCCGTTCGCACAGATACGCAGTATTTT
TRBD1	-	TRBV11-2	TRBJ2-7	CASSSDRVAYEQYF	TGTGCCAGCAGCTCTGACAGGGTAGCGTACGAGCAGTACTTC
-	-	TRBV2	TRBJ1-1	CASIEQARANTEAFF	TGTGCCAGCATTGAGCAGGCCAGAGCGAACACTGAAGCTTTCTTT
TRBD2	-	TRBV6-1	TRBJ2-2	CASSALAETNTGELFF	TGTGCCAGCAGTGCCCTAGCGGAAACGAACACCGGGGAGCTGTTTTTT
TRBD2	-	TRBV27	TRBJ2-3	CASSGPSGGSRDTQYF	TGTGCCAGCAGTGGCCCTAGCGGGGGGTCGAGAGATACGCAGTATTTT
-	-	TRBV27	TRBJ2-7	CASSRSDSYEQYF	TGTGCCAGCAGTCGATCCGACAGCTACGAGCAGTACTTC
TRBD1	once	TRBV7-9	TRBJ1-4	CASSADRGWGNEKLFF	TGTGCCAGCAGCGCGGACAGGGGGTGGGGTAATGAAAAACTGTTTTTT
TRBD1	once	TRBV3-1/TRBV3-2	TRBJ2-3	CASSQADREVSKGTQYF	TGTGCCAGCAGCCAAGCGGACAGGGAAGTCTCCAAGGGTACGCAGTATTTT
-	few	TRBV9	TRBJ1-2	CASSGGGRWSYGYTF	TGTGCCAGCAGCGGCGGGGGGCGATGGAGCTATGGCTACACCTTC